These T cell receptor beta chains were read from a single sample in a study of early T cells in non-severe SARS-CoV-2 infection. From the 5' RACE reads, TCRdb called clonotypes with MiXCR, one entry per CDR3 protein. The sample contains roughly 55,000 distinct CDR3 sequences, around a tenth of which appear only once. The sample comprised whole blood. The receptors shown here come from an adult who was a healthcare worker with PCR-confirmed SARS-CoV-2 infection or an uninfected control (not recorded which). Both conserved end residues are part of each CDR3.

>TRBJ2-5|TRBV6-1
CASSPTDPLRETQYF
>TRBJ2-5|TRBV5-4
CASSYPGQEEETQYF
>TRBJ2-3|TRBV5-1
CASSLLTGRADTQYF
>TRBJ1-6|TRBV5-1
CASSSTDRGSSPLHF
>TRBJ2-5|TRBV5-4
CASSLAASGEEETQYF
>TRBJ1-6|TRBV6-1
CASSGEARNSPLHF
>TRBJ1-1|TRBV5-4
CASSGDPTEAFF
>TRBJ1-2|TRBV20-1
CSASRGSGYTF
>TRBJ1-1|TRBV12-3/TRBV12-4
CASSLEGWFTEAFF
>TRBJ2-7|TRBV7-9
CASSPKGLAGVEQYF
>TRBJ2-7|TRBV6-1
CASSSQGLGDYEQYF
>TRBJ2-1|TRBV7-2
CASSAGISWEQFF
>TRBJ2-7|TRBV20-1
CSARDTLAGGTYEQYF
>TRBJ2-6|TRBV7-2
CASSSQRVSGANVLTF
>TRBJ1-5|TRBV12-3/TRBV12-4
CATTGGGQPQHF
>TRBJ2-1|TRBV5-4
CASSTGQGAGNEQFF
>TRBJ1-5|TRBV12-3/TRBV12-4
CASSFQQDGQPQHF
>TRBJ1-1|TRBV3-1
CASSQLGMGGTEAFF
>TRBJ2-2|TRBV28
CASSLYQGELFF
>TRBJ1-1|TRBV12-3/TRBV12-4
CASSEGGVNTEAFF
>TRBJ2-7|TRBV20-1
CSAEPGTGYEQYF
>TRBJ1-6|TRBV28
CASGAVGSPLHF